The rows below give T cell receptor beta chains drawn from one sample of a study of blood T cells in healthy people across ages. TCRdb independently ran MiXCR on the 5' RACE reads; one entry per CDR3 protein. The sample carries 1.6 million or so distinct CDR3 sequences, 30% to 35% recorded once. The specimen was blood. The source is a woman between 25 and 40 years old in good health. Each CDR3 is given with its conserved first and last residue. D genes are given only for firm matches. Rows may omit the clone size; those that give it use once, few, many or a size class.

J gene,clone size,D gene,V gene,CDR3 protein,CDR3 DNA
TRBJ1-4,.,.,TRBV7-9,CAGGGPNEKLFF,TGTGCCGGGGGGGGACCTAATGAAAAACTGTTTTTT
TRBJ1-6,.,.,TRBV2,CASRFGIGSYNSPLHF,TGTGCCAGCAGATTTGGGATCGGCTCCTATAATTCACCCCTCCACTTT
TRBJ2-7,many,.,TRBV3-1,CASTDTGRSYEQYF,TGTGCCAGCACGGACACAGGGCGCTCCTACGAGCAGTACTTC
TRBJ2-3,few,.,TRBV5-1,CASSLMLVSSDTQYF,TGCGCCAGCAGCTTGATGCTAGTATCATCCGATACGCAGTATTTT
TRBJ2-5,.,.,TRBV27,CASSPRRGAETQYF,TGTGCCAGCAGTCCAAGGAGGGGCGCGGAGACCCAGTACTTC
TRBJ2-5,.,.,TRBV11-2,CASSLGRGRNIRETQYF,TGTGCCAGCAGCTTAGGTCGTGGGAGAAATATCAGAGAGACCCAGTACTTC
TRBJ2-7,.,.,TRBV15,CATRVSSSYEQYF,TGTGCCACCAGGGTATCGAGCTCCTACGAGCAGTACTTC
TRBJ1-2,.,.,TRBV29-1,CSVLSGTDGYTF,TGCAGCGTTCTATCGGGGACGGATGGCTACACCTTC
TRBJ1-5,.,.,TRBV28,CASINRAGRYQPQHF,TGTGCCAGCATTAATAGGGCAGGACGTTATCAGCCCCAGCATTTT
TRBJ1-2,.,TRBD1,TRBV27,CASSLGQGFRYGYTF,TGTGCCAGCAGTCTGGGACAGGGATTCCGCTATGGCTACACCTTC
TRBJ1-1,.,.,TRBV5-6,CVSTFSVNTEAFF,TGTGTCAGCACCTTTTCCGTGAACACTGAAGCTTTCTTT
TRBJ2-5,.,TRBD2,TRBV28,CASTSPWEGPETQYF,TGTGCCAGCACCTCGCCTTGGGAGGGGCCAGAGACCCAGTACTTC
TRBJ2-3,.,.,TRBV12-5,CASGLVLGGTTDTQYF,TGTGCTAGTGGTTTGGTACTAGGAGGAACCACAGATACGCAGTATTTT
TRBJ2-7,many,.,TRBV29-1,CSVGVQGNAYEQYF,TGCAGCGTTGGGGTACAGGGTAATGCCTACGAGCAGTACTTC
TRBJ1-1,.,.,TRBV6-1,CASIRNTEAFF,TGTGCCAGCATAAGGAACACTGAAGCTTTCTTT
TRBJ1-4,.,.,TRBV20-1,CSARTGEGFNEKLFF,TGCAGTGCTAGGACGGGGGAGGGTTTCAACGAAAAACTGTTTTTT
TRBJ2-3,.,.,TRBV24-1,CATSVGQGDTDTQYF,TGTGCCACCAGTGTAGGGCAAGGCGACACAGATACGCAGTATTTT
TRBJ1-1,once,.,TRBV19,CASSIEPYTNTEAFF,TGTGCCAGTAGTATAGAGCCCTACACGAACACTGAAGCTTTCTTT
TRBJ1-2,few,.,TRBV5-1,CASSLLGARGEDGYTF,TGCGCCAGCAGCTTGCTGGGGGCCCGAGGAGAAGATGGCTACACCTTC
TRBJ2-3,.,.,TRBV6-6,CASSYSSVGGTDTQYF,TGTGCCAGCAGTTACTCTTCCGTAGGGGGCACAGATACGCAGTATTTT
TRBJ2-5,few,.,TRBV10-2,CASSEAFTQETQYF,TGCGCCAGCAGTGAGGCTTTTACCCAAGAGACCCAGTACTTC
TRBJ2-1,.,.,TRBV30,CAWSDGYNERYF,TGTGCCTGGAGTGATGGCTACAATGAGCGGTACTTC
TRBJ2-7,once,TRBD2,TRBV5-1,CASRSGGRPSNEQYF,TGCGCCAGTAGGTCTGGCGGGAGACCCTCCAATGAGCAGTACTTC
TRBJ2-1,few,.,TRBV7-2,CASKRQSSYNEQFF,TGTGCCAGCAAGAGACAGAGCTCCTACAATGAGCAGTTCTTC
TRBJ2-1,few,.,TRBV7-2,CASNPGPMAPYNEQFF,TGTGCCAGCAACCCTGGGCCCATGGCGCCCTACAATGAGCAGTTCTTC
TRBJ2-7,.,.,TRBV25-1,CASSEDGARRHEQYF,TGTGCCAGCAGTGAAGACGGGGCAAGGAGGCACGAGCAGTACTTC
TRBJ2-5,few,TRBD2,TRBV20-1,CSARTSQTQYF,TGCAGTGCCCGGACTAGCCAGACCCAGTACTTC
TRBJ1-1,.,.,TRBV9,CASSVDQGYTEAFF,TGTGCCAGCAGCGTAGATCAGGGATACACTGAAGCTTTCTTT
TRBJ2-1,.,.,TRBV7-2,CASSLGREETQFF,TGTGCCAGCAGCTTAGGCAGGGAAGAGACCCAGTTCTTC
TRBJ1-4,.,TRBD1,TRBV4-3,CARRTGKVVTNEKLFF,TGCGCCAGGAGGACAGGGAAAGTGGTAACTAATGAAAAACTGTTTTTT
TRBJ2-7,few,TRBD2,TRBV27,CASRLSGTYEQYF,TGTGCCAGCAGGCTTAGCGGGACTTACGAGCAGTACTTC
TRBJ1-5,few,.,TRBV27,CASSPPGLGAQHF,TGTGCCAGCAGCCCCCCGGGGTTGGGGGCCCAGCATTTT
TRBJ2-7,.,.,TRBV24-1,CATISRDHEQYF,TGTGCCACCATAAGCAGGGACCACGAGCAGTACTTC
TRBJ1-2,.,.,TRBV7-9,CASSSNSFRGANYGYTF,TGTGCCAGCAGTTCGAATTCCTTTCGGGGGGCTAACTATGGCTACACCTTC
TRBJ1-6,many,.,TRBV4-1,CASSYRDGTVNSPLHF,TGCGCCAGCAGCTACCGTGACGGGACGGTTAATTCACCCCTCCACTTT
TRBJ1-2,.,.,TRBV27,CASSFRIETQNYGYTF,TGTGCCAGCAGTTTTCGGATTGAAACACAAAACTATGGCTACACCTTC
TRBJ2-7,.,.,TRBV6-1,CASSVDPVYEQYF,TGTGCCAGCAGTGTGGATCCAGTCTACGAGCAGTACTTC
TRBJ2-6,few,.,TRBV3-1,CASSQTTGSGANVLTF,TGTGCCAGCAGCCAAACGACAGGCTCTGGGGCCAACGTCCTGACTTTC
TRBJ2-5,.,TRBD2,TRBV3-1,CASTLAGPQETQYF,TGTGCCAGCACCCTAGCGGGCCCCCAAGAGACCCAGTACTTC
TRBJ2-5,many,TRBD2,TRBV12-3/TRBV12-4,CASSPGLVGETQYF,TGTGCCAGCAGCCCTGGACTAGTGGGAGAGACCCAGTACTTC
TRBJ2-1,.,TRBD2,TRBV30,CACNLAGNNEQFF,TGTGCCTGTAACCTAGCGGGGAACAATGAGCAGTTCTTC
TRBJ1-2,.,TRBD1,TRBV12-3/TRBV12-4,CASSPIDRGGYGYTF,TGTGCCAGCAGTCCGATAGACAGGGGTGGCTATGGCTACACCTTC
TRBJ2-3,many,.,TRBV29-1,CSVDSGPLAYSTDTQYF,TGCAGCGTTGATTCCGGTCCACTGGCCTATAGCACAGATACGCAGTATTTT
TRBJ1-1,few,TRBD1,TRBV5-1,CASSPGRTGMDTEAFF,TGCGCCAGCAGCCCAGGGCGGACAGGGATGGACACTGAAGCTTTCTTT
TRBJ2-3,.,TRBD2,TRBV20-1,CSATGTNTDTQYF,TGCAGTGCTACCGGGACTAATACAGATACGCAGTATTTT
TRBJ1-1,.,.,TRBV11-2,CASSSVSGTEAFF,TGTGCCAGCAGCTCAGTGTCGGGCACTGAAGCTTTCTTT
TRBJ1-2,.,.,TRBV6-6,CASSPDGDRRRNYGYTF,TGTGCCAGCAGCCCTGATGGAGACAGGCGACGAAACTATGGCTACACCTTC
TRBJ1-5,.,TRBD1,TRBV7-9,CASSVEGTANQPQHF,TGTGCCAGCAGCGTAGAGGGGACAGCAAATCAGCCCCAGCATTTT
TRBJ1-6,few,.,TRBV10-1,CASSDRPWGSPLHF,TGCGCCAGCAGTGATCGCCCCTGGGGGTCACCCCTCCACTTT
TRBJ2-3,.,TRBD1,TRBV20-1,CSARVRGHSQDTQYF,TGCAGTGCTAGAGTCAGGGGGCATAGTCAAGATACGCAGTATTTT
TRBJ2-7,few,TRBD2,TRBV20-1,CSARAGEGTVYEQYF,TGCAGTGCTAGAGCTGGGGAGGGGACGGTATACGAGCAGTACTTC
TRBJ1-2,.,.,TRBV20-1,CSAKTTGGSNYGYTF,TGCAGTGCTAAAACCACGGGAGGGTCTAACTATGGCTACACCTTC
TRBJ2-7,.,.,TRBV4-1,CASSHGGGRSSYEQYF,TGCGCCAGCAGCCATGGGGGCGGAAGGAGCTCCTACGAGCAGTACTTC
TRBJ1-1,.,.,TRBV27,CASSAGRSNTEAFF,TGTGCCAGCAGTGCAGGACGGTCGAACACTGAAGCTTTCTTT
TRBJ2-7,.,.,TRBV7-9,CASSPSKGSEQYF,TGTGCCAGCAGCCCTTCGAAGGGTTCCGAGCAGTACTTC
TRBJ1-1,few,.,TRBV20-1,CSASPRTARNTEAFF,TGCAGTGCTAGTCCCCGGACGGCGCGGAACACTGAAGCTTTCTTT
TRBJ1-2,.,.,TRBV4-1,CASSQDKGRGYGYTF,TGCGCCAGCAGCCAAGATAAGGGGCGGGGCTATGGCTACACCTTC
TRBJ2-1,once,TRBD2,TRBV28,CASKNSGRAGNEQFF,TGTGCCAGCAAGAATAGCGGGAGGGCCGGGAATGAGCAGTTCTTC
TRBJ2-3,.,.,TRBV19,CASSNLGGGQQYF,TGTGCCAGTAGTAACCTGGGGGGTGGACAGCAGTATTTT